A selection of T cell receptor beta chains follows, all from one sample in a study of blood T cell repertoires in COVID-19. Generated by immunoSEQ multiplex PCR, the TCRdb table keeps only in-frame clones and is missing some. This table has hundreds of thousands of clones, around 88% appearing once. Sequencing was performed on peripheral blood. The receptors come from a woman aged 25 to 39 with COVID-19, enrolled during active disease. Each CDR3 is given with its conserved first and last residue. Fields, in order: D gene, J gene, V gene, clone size, CDR3 protein, CDR3 DNA. A D gene is named only where the DNA matches it firmly. The size entry is marked missing in some rows and otherwise reads once, few, many or a size class.

>NA|TRBJ2-3|TRBV11-2|NA
CASSSGGSTDTQYF
TGTGCCAGCAGCTCCGGAGGTAGCACAGATACGCAGTATTTT
>NA|TRBJ2-1|TRBV5-5|NA
CASSLGLELYNEQFF
TGTGCCAGCAGCTTGGGACTCGAACTCTACAATGAGCAGTTCTTC
>NA|TRBJ1-1|TRBV7-6|NA
CASSPPNGMNTEAFF
TGTGCCAGCAGCCCTCCCAACGGGATGAACACTGAAGCTTTCTTT
>NA|TRBJ1-1|TRBV29-1|NA
CSVGGVVRTGLNTEAFF
TGCAGCGTTGGCGGTGTCGTGCGTACAGGGCTGAACACTGAAGCTTTCTTT
>TRBD1|TRBJ2-7|TRBV5-6|few
CASSKGQGREQYF
TGTGCCAGCAGCAAAGGACAGGGGAGGGAGCAGTACTTC
>NA|TRBJ2-1|TRBV18|NA
CASSPGQNNEQFF
TGTGCCAGCTCACCAGGACAGAACAATGAGCAGTTCTTC
>NA|TRBJ2-2|TRBV7-2|NA
CASSLGSGYNTGELFF
TGTGCCAGCAGCTTAGGCTCAGGTTACAACACCGGGGAGCTGTTTTTT
>NA|TRBJ2-7|TRBV24-1|NA
CATSEGGGGGPYEQYF
TGTGCCACCAGTGAGGGGGGAGGAGGAGGCCCCTACGAGCAGTACTTC
>TRBD1|TRBJ2-2|TRBV7-9|few
CASSHGTGAGELFF
TGTGCCAGCAGCCACGGGACAGGGGCTGGGGAGCTGTTTTTT
>NA|TRBJ2-5|TRBV24-1|NA
CATSDMWGGQETQYF
TGTGCCACCAGTGATATGTGGGGCGGACAAGAGACCCAGTACTTC
>NA|TRBJ1-5|TRBV2|NA
CASSEDSPSIYSNQPQHF
TGTGCCAGCAGTGAAGACAGCCCCAGTATCTATAGCAATCAGCCCCAGCATTTT
>NA|TRBJ2-1|TRBV5-4|once
CASSPAGGSLNEQFF
TGTGCCAGCAGCCCAGCAGGGGGGTCCCTCAATGAGCAGTTCTTC
>NA|TRBJ2-3|TRBV9|NA
CASSGRQASDTQYF
TGTGCCAGCAGCGGCCGACAGGCTTCAGATACGCAGTATTTT
>TRBD2|TRBJ2-1|TRBV4-1|NA
CASSHGLAGDMSDEQFF
TGCGCCAGCAGCCACGGACTAGCGGGAGACATGAGTGATGAGCAGTTCTTC
>TRBD1|TRBJ2-5|TRBV19|NA
CASSPFPVYRGEETQYF
TGTGCCAGTAGTCCCTTCCCGGTTTACAGGGGAGAGGAGACCCAGTACTTC
>NA|TRBJ2-7|TRBV4-1|NA
CASSRQKAETGRPIYEQYF
TGCGCCAGCAGCCGACAAAAAGCGGAGACAGGCCGGCCCATCTACGAGCAGTACTTC
>TRBD2|TRBJ2-5|TRBV27|NA
CASSYPPTSGGHQETQYF
TGTGCCAGCAGTTACCCCCCAACTAGCGGGGGCCACCAAGAGACCCAGTACTTC
>NA|TRBJ1-1|TRBV5-4|NA
CASSLNTGLNTEAFF
TGTGCCAGCAGCTTGAACACAGGGCTGAACACTGAAGCTTTCTTT
>TRBD1|TRBJ2-2|TRBV2|NA
CASRTGPTGELFF
TGTGCCAGCAGGACAGGGCCCACCGGGGAGCTGTTTTTT
>NA|TRBJ2-1|TRBV27|NA
CASSSSTGYTINNEQFF
TGTGCCAGCAGTTCAAGCACAGGGTACACCATTAACAATGAGCAGTTCTTC
>NA|TRBJ1-4|TRBV9|NA
CASSGGQQTTNEKLFF
TGTGCCAGCAGCGGCGGACAGCAAACAACTAATGAAAAACTGTTTTTT
>TRBD2|TRBJ2-2|TRBV29-1|NA
CSVSGGYTGELFF
TGCAGTGTTAGCGGGGGGTACACCGGGGAGCTGTTTTTT
>TRBD1|TRBJ2-7|TRBV18|NA
CASSPRTGDEQYF
TGTGCCAGCTCACCGCGGACAGGGGACGAGCAGTACTTC
>NA|TRBJ2-3|TRBV5-1|NA
CASSPQGTGTDTQYF
TGCGCCAGCAGCCCACAGGGTACGGGCACAGATACGCAGTATTTT
>TRBD2|TRBJ2-1|TRBV2|NA
CASSEPGLAGSYNEQFF
TGTGCCAGCAGTGAACCGGGACTAGCGGGCTCCTACAATGAGCAGTTCTTC
>NA|TRBJ1-5|TRBV5-1|NA
CASSPLGARNQPQHF
TGCGCCAGCAGCCCCCTGGGGGCCCGCAATCAGCCCCAGCATTTT
>TRBD1|TRBJ2-7|TRBV7-9|NA
CASSRTGEGDEQYF
TGTGCCAGCAGCAGGACAGGGGAGGGCGACGAGCAGTACTTC
>NA|TRBJ2-3|TRBV3-1/TRBV3-2|NA
CASSQVRTSTDTQYF
TGTGCCAGCAGCCAAGTGAGGACTAGCACAGATACGCAGTATTTT